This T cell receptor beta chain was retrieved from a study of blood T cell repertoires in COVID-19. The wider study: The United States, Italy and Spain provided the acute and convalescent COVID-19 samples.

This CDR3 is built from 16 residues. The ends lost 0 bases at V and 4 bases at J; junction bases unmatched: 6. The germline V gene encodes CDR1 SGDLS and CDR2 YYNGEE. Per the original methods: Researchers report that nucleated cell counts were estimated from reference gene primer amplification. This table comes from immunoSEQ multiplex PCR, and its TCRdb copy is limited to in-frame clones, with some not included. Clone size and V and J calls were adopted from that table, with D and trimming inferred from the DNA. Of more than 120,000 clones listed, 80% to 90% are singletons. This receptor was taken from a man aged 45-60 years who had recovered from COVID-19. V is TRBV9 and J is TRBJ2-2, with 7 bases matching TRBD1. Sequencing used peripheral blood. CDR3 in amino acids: CASSVGPAGGTGELFF. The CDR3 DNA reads TGTGCCAGCAGCGTAGGCCCGGCAGGGGGCACCGGGGAGCTGTTTTTT.